Listed below are T cell receptor beta chains from one sample, sequenced in a study of T cells after yellow fever vaccination. Using its own MiXCR run on the 5' RACE reads, TCRdb lists one record per CDR3 protein. Here the sample spans about 320,000 distinct CDR3 sequences, around 4.4% being singletons. The sequences come from PBMCs, collected 15 days after the yellow fever booster vaccination. All receptors derive from a man younger than 30 who received the YFV17D yellow fever vaccine. CDR3s include the opening cysteine and the closing phenylalanine or tryptophan. The order of the fields is V gene, D gene, J gene, clone size, CDR3 DNA, CDR3 protein. The D gene is left open where the match is weak. Clone size, where shown, is once, few, many, or a class for clones that have expanded.

V: TRBV5-1; D: TRBD1; J: TRBJ1-1; size: NA; DNA: TGCGCCAGCAGCTTCAGGGGGCAACTTGCCACTGAAGCTTTCTTT; CDR3: CASSFRGQLATEAFF
V: TRBV19; D: NA; J: TRBJ1-5; size: few; DNA: TGTGCCAGTAGCCCCATGAGGGGAAGGCAGCCCCAGCATTTT; CDR3: CASSPMRGRQPQHF
V: TRBV27; D: TRBD2; J: TRBJ2-3; size: many; DNA: TGTGCCAGCAGTCACGGGACTAGCGGGGGCACAGATACGCAGTATTTT; CDR3: CASSHGTSGGTDTQYF
V: TRBV11-3; D: TRBD1; J: TRBJ2-1; size: NA; DNA: TGTGCCAGCAGCCTCGACAGGGATTACGGTGAGCAGTTCTTC; CDR3: CASSLDRDYGEQFF
V: TRBV30; D: NA; J: TRBJ2-4; size: many; DNA: TGTGCCTGCAAAGGGGCCGGGAACATTCAGTACTTC; CDR3: CACKGAGNIQYF
V: TRBV29-1; D: TRBD1; J: TRBJ2-3; size: few; DNA: TGCAGCGTTGAAGACTCGGACAGGGACGGAGATACGCAGTATTTT; CDR3: CSVEDSDRDGDTQYF
V: TRBV20-1; D: NA; J: TRBJ2-1; size: many; DNA: TGCAGTGCTCCAGGGTCTGGGTACAATGAGCAGTTCTTC; CDR3: CSAPGSGYNEQFF
V: TRBV5-6; D: NA; J: TRBJ2-1; size: many; DNA: TGTGCCAGCAGCACGGGCCCGAATGAGCAGTTCTTC; CDR3: CASSTGPNEQFF
V: TRBV5-1; D: TRBD2; J: TRBJ2-5; size: many; DNA: TGCGCCAGCAGCTTCTCAGCGGGGGGTCAAGAGACCCAGTACTTC; CDR3: CASSFSAGGQETQYF
V: TRBV4-3; D: NA; J: TRBJ2-3; size: few; DNA: TGCGCCAGCAGCCAAGTCGGCGGGTTCGCTAGCACAGATACGCAGTATTTT; CDR3: CASSQVGGFASTDTQYF
V: TRBV7-3; D: TRBD2; J: TRBJ2-3; size: NA; DNA: TGTGCCAGCGCCTCGGCGGGGGGGCCAGGAGATACGCAGTATTTT; CDR3: CASASAGGPGDTQYF
V: TRBV5-1; D: TRBD1; J: TRBJ1-1; size: many; DNA: TGCGCCAGCAGCTGGGACAGTAACACTGAAGCTTTCTTT; CDR3: CASSWDSNTEAFF
V: TRBV12-3/TRBV12-4; D: NA; J: TRBJ1-1; size: NA; DNA: TGTGCCAGCAGTTTACAGTCCGGGCTTCGGACTGAAGCCTTCTTT; CDR3: CASSLQSGLRTEAFF
V: TRBV7-9; D: NA; J: TRBJ1-2; size: few; DNA: TGTGCCAGCAACGACGACGATTCCTATGGCTACACCTTC; CDR3: CASNDDDSYGYTF
V: TRBV20-1; D: NA; J: TRBJ1-5; size: few; DNA: TGCAGTGCTTTAGGGACGGGCAATCAGCCCCAGCATTTT; CDR3: CSALGTGNQPQHF
V: TRBV18; D: NA; J: TRBJ2-1; size: many; DNA: TGTGCCAGCTCACCAAGGCCAGGTCGGAATGAGCAGTTCTTC; CDR3: CASSPRPGRNEQFF
V: TRBV12-3/TRBV12-4; D: TRBD2; J: TRBJ2-1; size: many; DNA: TGTGCCAGCAGTTTACTTAGCGGGGGGGCCAATGAGCAGTTCTTC; CDR3: CASSLLSGGANEQFF
V: TRBV7-3; D: NA; J: TRBJ2-5; size: many; DNA: TGTGCCAGCAGCTTAAATCCTAGCCGCATGGAGACCCAGTACTTC; CDR3: CASSLNPSRMETQYF
V: TRBV3-1; D: NA; J: TRBJ2-7; size: NA; DNA: TGTGCCAGCAGCCAGGAGGCGTACGAGCAGTACTTC; CDR3: CASSQEAYEQYF
V: TRBV18; D: NA; J: TRBJ2-5; size: NA; DNA: TGTGCCAGCTCACCGGACGCGGCGGAGACCCAGTACTTC; CDR3: CASSPDAAETQYF
V: TRBV18; D: TRBD1; J: TRBJ2-1; size: NA; DNA: TGTGCCAGCTCAGTCGGACAGGGTGGTAATGAGCAGTTCTTC; CDR3: CASSVGQGGNEQFF
V: TRBV20-1; D: TRBD2; J: TRBJ2-1; size: NA; DNA: TGCAGTGCTAGACTAGCGGGGGGGCCGCATGAGCAGTTCTTC; CDR3: CSARLAGGPHEQFF
V: TRBV19; D: NA; J: TRBJ2-1; size: NA; DNA: TGTGCCAGTACTGGACGAGCGGCGGATTCCTACAATGAGCAGTTCTTC; CDR3: CASTGRAADSYNEQFF
V: TRBV2; D: TRBD1; J: TRBJ2-3; size: few; DNA: TGTGCCAGCAGCCGGGACAGTGGCACAGATACGCAGTATTTT; CDR3: CASSRDSGTDTQYF
V: TRBV20-1; D: NA; J: TRBJ2-1; size: many; DNA: TGCAGTGCCCTGGACGACGAGATAAGGGCGTTAGGTGAGCAGTTCTTC; CDR3: CSALDDEIRALGEQFF
V: TRBV5-1; D: NA; J: TRBJ2-5; size: many; DNA: TGCGCCAGCAGCTTGGAGGGGAAAGAGACCCAGTACTTC; CDR3: CASSLEGKETQYF
V: TRBV6-1; D: TRBD1; J: TRBJ2-1; size: NA; DNA: TGTGCCAGCAGAAGTCCGAGGACAGGGTTTAATGAGCAGTTCTTC; CDR3: CASRSPRTGFNEQFF
V: TRBV6-2/TRBV6-3; D: NA; J: TRBJ2-1; size: many; DNA: TGTGCCAGCAGTTACTGGTCTGGGACAAAGTACAATGAGCAGTTCTTC; CDR3: CASSYWSGTKYNEQFF
V: TRBV5-6; D: TRBD1; J: TRBJ2-5; size: NA; DNA: TGTGCCAGCAGCTTGAAGCTGACAGGGCCGAGAGAGACCCAGTACTTC; CDR3: CASSLKLTGPRETQYF
V: TRBV7-2; D: TRBD1; J: TRBJ1-1; size: NA; DNA: TGTGCCAGCAGCTTAGACGGTGGACAGGGCACTGAAGCTTTCTTT; CDR3: CASSLDGGQGTEAFF
V: TRBV18; D: NA; J: TRBJ1-4; size: NA; DNA: TGTGCCAGCTCACCTAGGACAGCCGCAACTAATGAAAAACTGTTTTTT; CDR3: CASSPRTAATNEKLFF
V: TRBV4-1; D: NA; J: TRBJ2-5; size: many; DNA: TGCGCCAGCAGCCCGAACACCCAAGAGACCCAGTACTTC; CDR3: CASSPNTQETQYF
V: TRBV18; D: NA; J: TRBJ2-5; size: NA; DNA: TGTGCCAGCTCACCAAATTTGGAGACCCAGTACTTC; CDR3: CASSPNLETQYF
V: TRBV7-9; D: NA; J: TRBJ2-2; size: few; DNA: TGTGCCAGCGGCGGTAAAACGGGCGCCGGGGAGCTGTTTTTT; CDR3: CASGGKTGAGELFF
V: TRBV10-3; D: NA; J: TRBJ2-1; size: many; DNA: TGTGCCATCAGTGAGTACAGGAGCTCCTACAATGAGCAGTTCTTC; CDR3: CAISEYRSSYNEQFF
V: TRBV18; D: NA; J: TRBJ1-2; size: many; DNA: TGTGCCAGCTCCGCCCCAGAGCAGGACGCCTACACCTTC; CDR3: CASSAPEQDAYTF
V: TRBV7-2; D: TRBD1; J: TRBJ1-5; size: many; DNA: TGTGCCAGCAGCTACAGGGGTGAGCAGCCCCAGCATTTT; CDR3: CASSYRGEQPQHF